These 31 T cell receptor beta chains came from one sample sequenced in a study of a mutant IDH1 vaccine in newly diagnosed glioma (dated by TCRdb to the early 2020s). What these receptors recognize is not known. The time point tag for this specimen amounts to: week 35, safety follow-up. Each vaccine dose, consisting of 300 ug of a 20-mer mutant IDH1 peptide in Montanide, was administered subcutaneously with topical imiquimod. Library preparation used the immunoSEQ multiplex PCR assay. The table comes from immuneACCESS by way of TCRdb, which keeps in-frame sequences with V and J called. Part of the clones is missing from these tables; in studies checked, under half for an unresolved V gene and the rest for unknown reasons. The sample has about 30,000 clones on record, about four fifths of them singletons. The ten largest clonotypes hold 15% of the sample. Source: PBMCs, taken from a glioma patient whose treatment included an IDH1 peptide vaccine. Receptor source: a man aged 25-45 years with glioma.

The chain has TRBV7-9 and TRBJ1-4, with D unclear. CDR3 size: 13 residues. V was clipped by 1 base and J by 7 bases, with 7 bases between them. Germline CDR1 is SEHNR and CDR2 is FQNEAQ (reference sequence). CDR3 sequence (DNA): TGTGCCAGCAGCTTAGGACTCGGTGAAAAACTGTTTTTT. Its protein is CASSLGLGEKLFF.

The table lists this clone with a few counts. V usage is TRBV28 and J usage is TRBJ1-1, with no clear D. Germline V gene sequence: CDR1 MDHEN, CDR2 SYDVKM. V was cut by 2 bases and J by 5 bases, with 15 bases left in between. This CDR3 region has 15 residues. The DNA for the CDR3 is TGTGCCAGCAGTTTACGAGGCAGTTGGCGAACTGAAGCTTTCTTT. Protein: CASSLRGSWRTEAFF.

This clone turned up a few times. The V call is TRBV30, the J call TRBJ1-5, with TRBD1 matching over 9 bases. This CDR3 is 15 amino acids long. Germline V gene sequence: CDR1 GTSNPN, CDR2 SVGIG (reference sequence). J gave up 4 bases and V 3 bases, and 7 bases lay outside the gene matches. This CDR3 is CAWRAGQGGNQPQHF. The CDR3 DNA sequence: TGTGCCTGGAGGGCGGGACAGGGAGGAAATCAGCCCCAGCATTTT. The variable domain in full, completed from reference TRBV30 and TRBJ1-5, reads SQTIHQWPATLVQPVGSPLSLECTVEGTSNPNLYWYRQAAGRGLQLLFYSVGIGQISSEVPQNLSASRPQDRQFILSSKKLLLSDSGFYLCAWRAGQGGNQPQHFGDGTRLSIL.

Judged by abundance, this clone is medium-sized. CDR3 sequence: CAWDPKGSEAFF. For the CDR3, the DNA is TGTGCCTGGGACCCCAAAGGGTCTGAAGCTTTCTTT. The chain carries TRBV30 and TRBJ1-1, with D unclear. CDR3 size: 12 residues. Trimming removed 5 bases from V and 6 bases from J, with 13 bases in between. CDR1 is GTSNPN and CDR2 is SVGIG in the germline V gene (reference sequence).

The chain carries TRBV6-1 and TRBJ1-1; D is unresolved. The V end lost 6 bases, the J end lost 2 bases, and 4 bases lay between the germline ends. CDR1 is MNHNS and CDR2 is SASEGT in the germline V gene. CDR3 size: 11 residues. CDR3 loop: CASRTNTEAFF. In nucleotides, the CDR3 is TGTGCCAGCAGAACAAACACTGAAGCTTTCTTT.

J is TRBJ1-4 and V is TRBV30; D unclear. V shed 2 bases and J shed 8 bases, with 21 bases lying between them. The CDR3 extends over 16 amino acids. CDR1 and CDR2 (germline): GTSNPN, SVGIG (reference sequence). The CDR3 spells CAWSPPTVREGEKLFF. For the CDR3, the DNA is TGTGCCTGGAGTCCTCCCACGGTCCGGGAGGGCGAAAAACTGTTTTTT.

This clone was seen only a few times. CDR3 amino acids: CASRIPRTDYGYTF. For the CDR3, the DNA is TGTGCCAGTAGGATCCCGCGGACAGACTATGGCTACACCTTC. The rearrangement joins TRBV19 to TRBJ1-2, with D perhaps TRBD1 (6 bases). This CDR3 region has 14 residues. Looked up from germline, CDR1 is LNHDA and CDR2 is SQIVND (reference sequence). V lost 6 bases and J 3 bases, leaving 14 bases between the germline ends. Full variable domain (outside the CDR3, taken from reference TRBV19 and TRBJ1-2): DGGITQSPKYLFRKEGQNVTLSCEQNLNHDAMYWYRQDPGQGLRLIYYSQIVNDFQKGDIAEGYSVSREKKESFPLTVTSAQKNPTAFYLCASRIPRTDYGYTFGSGTRLTVV.

The chain carries TRBV4-1 and TRBJ1-5; D is uncertain. CDR3 length: 18 residues. The germline gives CDR1 MGHRA, CDR2 YSYEKL. The germline V and J ends were trimmed by 1 base and 0 bases, with 16 bases remaining between them. Here the CDR3 DNA reads TGCGCCAGCAGCCAAGGTCCCCACCCCGGGCTTAGCAATCAGCCCCAGCATTTT. This gives the protein CASSQGPHPGLSNQPQHF.

V and J are TRBV4-1 and TRBJ2-7, with TRBD2 matching 12 bases. The CDR3 spans 18 residues. The V gene end was trimmed by 2 bases and the J gene end by 1 base; junction bases not matched to a gene: 9. The germline V gene encodes CDR1 MGHRA and CDR2 YSYEKL. The CDR3 DNA sequence: TGCGCCAGCAGCCAATTATTAACTAGCGGGAGGAGGTCCTACGAGCAGTACTTC. It is translated as CASSQLLTSGRRSYEQYF.

CDR3 sequence: CASSPGTPYEQYF. The CDR3 nucleotides are TGTGCCAGTAGTCCCGGGACGCCCTACGAGCAGTACTTC. The V and J genes are TRBV19 and TRBJ2-7, with D perhaps being TRBD1 or TRBD2 (5 bases each). The germline V gene has CDR1 LNHDA and CDR2 SQIVND (reference sequence). Trimming removed 5 bases at V and 2 bases at J, with 10 bases between. The CDR3 covers 13 residues.

The chain uses TRBV5-6 and TRBJ2-5; TRBD1 is a possible D gene (5 bases). The germline V gene has CDR1 SGHDT and CDR2 YYEEEE. The germline V and J ends were trimmed by 2 bases and 2 bases, with 13 bases remaining between them. CDR3 length equals 15 residues. CDR3 nucleotides: TGTGCCAGCAGCTTCGGACACGGACCACAAGAGACCCAGTACTTC. Amino acids: CASSFGHGPQETQYF.

This clone was recorded once. V is TRBV23-1 and J is TRBJ1-2; D unclear. TRBV23-1 is an ORF, with its function uncertain. This CDR3 has 14 amino acids. V lost 0 bases and J lost 4, with 9 bases in between. Written as DNA, the CDR3 is TGCGCCAGCAGTCAATCGAGGGAAGGCTATGGCTACACCTTC. It translates to CASSQSREGYGYTF.

This sequence joins TRBV18 and TRBJ2-5, with a tentative D call TRBD2 (5 bases). V lost 4 bases to trimming and J lost 5 bases, with 11 bases between them. The CDR3 totals 13 residues. Germline CDR1 is KGHSH and CDR2 is LQKENI. The CDR3 bases are TGTGCCAGCTCACTGCGGACTCCCGAGACCCAGTACTTC. Amino acid sequence: CASSLRTPETQYF.

The rearrangement uses TRBV29-1 and TRBJ2-7; D might be TRBD1 (5 bases). This CDR3 contains 11 residues. Deletions cut 7 bases from V and 3 bases from J, with 10 bases between. Looked up from germline, CDR1 is SQVTM and CDR2 is ANQGSEA. The CDR3 region has the DNA TGCAGCGCCGGGCAGGGCTACGAGCAGTACTTC. Residues: CSAGQGYEQYF.

This clone was seen a single time. V and J are TRBV4-2 and TRBJ1-2; D possibly corresponds to TRBD1 (5 bases). This CDR3 contains 15 residues. CDR1 and CDR2 (germline): LGHNA, YNFKEQ. V lost 0 bases, J lost 3 bases, and 11 bases lay in between. Written as DNA, the CDR3 is TGTGCCAGCAGCCAAGATGGAGGGGACGACTATGGCTACACCTTC. It specifies CASSQDGGDDYGYTF.

The chain combines TRBV5-1 with TRBJ1-2; 7 bases match TRBD1. V gave up 4 bases and J gave up 10 bases; unmatched junction bases: 10. The CDR3 loop spans 13 amino acids. Germline CDR1 and CDR2: SGHRS and YFSETQ. For the CDR3, the DNA is TGCGCCAGCAGCCCAGACAGGGCGGTTCCCTACACCTTC. This encodes CASSPDRAVPYTF.

This clone has just a few counts. The genes are TRBV6-1 and TRBJ1-2, with TRBD1 as a possible D gene (6 bases). The CDR3 sequence is 13 residues long. Germline CDR1 reads MNHNS; CDR2 reads SASEGT. The V and J ends lost 2 bases and 11 bases respectively, with 15 bases between them. In nucleotides, the CDR3 is TGTGCCAGCAGTGAAAGGACAGAAAAGGGTTACACCTTC. Translating gives CASSERTEKGYTF.

This clone came up a few times. This chain connects TRBV29-1 to TRBJ1-2, with D possibly matching TRBD1 (6 bases). The CDR3 has 13 amino acids. Germline values: CDR1 SQVTM, CDR2 ANQGSEA. The ends were cut back, 7 bases at V and 5 bases at J, with 17 bases in the middle. The CDR3 region has the DNA TGCAGCGGTCTGGTGGGGGCGGGATATGGCTACACCTTC. Translated: CSGLVGAGYGYTF. The full variable domain, rest sourced from reference TRBV29-1 and TRBJ1-2, is SAVISQKPSRDICQRGTSLTIQCQVDSQVTMMFWYRQQPGQSLTLIATANQGSEATYESGFVIDKFPISRPNLTFSTLTVSNMSPEDSSIYLCSGLVGAGYGYTFGSGTRLTVV.

This clone was detected a few times. Other DNA sequences in the same sample also yield this CDR3. The chain is built from TRBV20-1 and TRBJ1-3; no clear D gene. The CDR3 is 11 amino acids. V gave up 6 bases and J gave up 4 bases, with 7 bases separating them. Per germline, CDR1 DFQATT and CDR2 SNEGSKA (reference sequence). The CDR3 DNA reads TGCAGTGCGCCCGGGGGAAACACCATATATTTT. This gives the protein CSAPGGNTIYF.

The chain uses TRBV7-6 and TRBJ2-7; unclear D gene. This CDR3 region has 13 residues. Germline CDR1 reads SGHVS; CDR2 reads FNYEAQ. The V end was cut by 0 bases, the J end by 0 bases, with 3 bases between. The CDR3 is CASSLADSYEQYF. The CDR3 DNA is TGTGCCAGCAGCTTAGCCGACTCCTACGAGCAGTACTTC.

The chain employs TRBV2 and TRBJ1-1; D not resolved. The CDR3 length is 13 residues. CDR1 is SNHLY and CDR2 is FYNNEI in the germline V gene. V gave up 6 bases and J gave up 0 bases, with 8 bases separating them. The CDR3 nucleotides read TGTGCCAGCAGAGGGATGATGAACACTGAAGCTTTCTTT. Translation: CASRGMMNTEAFF.

The sample holds one count of this clone. The V call is TRBV28, the J call TRBJ1-2, with D uncertain. Germline CDR1 MDHEN, CDR2 SYDVKM. V was shortened by 3 bases and J by 2 bases, with 10 bases between the two germline ends. This CDR3 has 14 residues. The CDR3 DNA sequence: TGTGCCAGCAGTTTCGAGGGAGGGAACTATGGCTACACCTTC. Amino acid sequence: CASSFEGGNYGYTF.

The chain is built from TRBV6-6 and TRBJ2-5; 8 nucleotides agree with TRBD1. With 2 bases clipped from V and 7 bases from J, the junction kept 9 bases outside the gene matches. The CDR3 length is 15 residues. From germline, CDR1 is MNHNY and CDR2 SVGAGI (reference sequence). The CDR3 DNA is TGTGCCAGCAGTTACCCGGACAGGGCTTTAGGGACCCAGTACTTC. Translating it yields CASSYPDRALGTQYF.

In this sample, this clone turned up a few times. The rearrangement uses TRBV30 and TRBJ1-2; 10 bases are shared with TRBD1. The CDR3 spans 13 residues. The ends lost 2 bases at V and 7 bases at J; junction bases unmatched: 4. CDR1 and CDR2 from the germline V gene are GTSNPN and SVGIG (reference sequence). CDR3 in amino acids: CAWSPGQGSGYTF. CDR3 bases: TGTGCCTGGAGTCCGGGACAGGGGTCTGGCTACACCTTC. The full variable domain, rest sourced from reference TRBV30 and TRBJ1-2, is SQTIHQWPATLVQPVGSPLSLECTVEGTSNPNLYWYRQAAGRGLQLLFYSVGIGQISSEVPQNLSASRPQDRQFILSSKKLLLSDSGFYLCAWSPGQGSGYTFGSGTRLTVV.

The chain recombines TRBV27 with TRBJ2-2, with 9 positions matching TRBD1. Trimming cost V 5 bases and J 3 bases; bases outside gene matches: 4. This CDR3 contains 15 residues. Per the germline V gene, CDR1 is MNHEY and CDR2 is SMNVEV (reference sequence). CDR3 bases: TGTGCCAGCAGTCCTTGGACAGGGGACACCGGGGAGCTGTTTTTT. This gives the protein CASSPWTGDTGELFF.

This rearrangement joins TRBV11-3 to TRBJ1-1, with a weak D call TRBD1 (5 bases). Germline V gives CDR1 SGHNT, CDR2 YENEEA. The CDR3 has 14 amino acids. With 1 base removed from V and 0 bases from J, the gap between germline ends came to 6 bases. The DNA for the CDR3 is TGTGCCAGCAGCTTAGGGGGGATGAACACTGAAGCTTTCTTT. Protein sequence: CASSLGGMNTEAFF.

This clone was found once. The rearrangement uses TRBV6-5 and TRBJ1-1, with D uncertain. Looked up from germline, CDR1 is MNHEY and CDR2 is SVGAGI. Trimming took off 4 bases at V and 5 bases at J, with 8 bases between the two ends. The length of the CDR3 is 12 residues. CDR3 sequence reads: CASSSHRTEAFF. The CDR3 nucleotides read TGTGCCAGCAGTTCCCATAGGACTGAAGCTTTCTTT.

The CDR3 DNA follows: TGTGCTAGTGGTCTAACACGGGAGCAGTACTTC. It encodes CASGLTREQYF. This chain joins TRBV12-5 and TRBJ2-7; D unresolved. V was cut by 5 bases and J by 7 bases, with 9 bases left in between. This CDR3 has 11 residues. The germline gives CDR1 LGHNT, CDR2 FRNRAP.

The V gene is TRBV5-1, the J gene TRBJ2-1, with 7 bases aligning to TRBD2. The V gene's germline CDR1 is SGHRS and CDR2 YFSETQ. V shed 2 bases, J shed 5 bases, and the junction held 7 bases outside the gene matches. This CDR3 comprises 15 residues. CDR3 protein: CASSLLPGGDNEQFF. CDR3 nucleotides: TGCGCCAGCAGCTTATTACCGGGAGGAGACAATGAGCAGTTCTTC.

CDR3 amino acids: CASSLDLAGDRIDTQYF. In DNA form, the CDR3 reads TGTGCCAGCAGCTTAGATCTAGCGGGAGATCGCATAGATACGCAGTATTTT. This chain uses TRBV11-2 with TRBJ2-3; 10 bases fit TRBD2. CDR1 and CDR2 (germline): SGHAT, FQNNGV. The CDR3 consists of 17 residues. V lost 0 bases, J lost 5 bases, and 8 bases stayed unmatched.

The rearrangement joins TRBV7-9 to TRBJ2-2, with D perhaps being TRBD1 or TRBD2 (7 bases each). The germline V gene encodes CDR1 SEHNR and CDR2 FQNEAQ (reference sequence). The CDR3 loop spans 12 amino acids. V was cut by 7 bases and J by 9 bases, with 12 bases left in between. CDR3 sequence: CASTRGGRELFF. CDR3 nucleotides: TGTGCCAGCACCAGGGGGGGCCGGGAGCTGTTTTTT. The whole variable domain, filled in from reference TRBV7-9 and TRBJ2-2, reads DTGVSQNPRHKITKRGQNVTFRCDPISEHNRLYWYRQTLGQGPEFLTYFQNEAQLEKSRLLSDRFSAERPKGSFSTLEIQRTEQGDSAMYLCASTRGGRELFFGEGSRLTVL.